The entry that follows covers one T cell receptor beta chain sequence. Its target is unknown. Libraries were prepared by immunoSEQ multiplex PCR; TCRdb keeps only in-frame clonotypes and omits some of them. Of 200,000 or so clones listed, over 80% are singletons. The germline V and J ends were trimmed by 2 bases and 6 bases, with 14 bases remaining between them. The CDR3 runs 15 residues. Germline CDR1 reads SEHNR; CDR2 reads FQNEAQ (reference sequence). The data were taken from a study of cytomegalovirus exposure and HLA in healthy donors. Findings of the study overall: TCR clusters originating in the first cohort tended to co-occur in the roughly 120 validation repertoires, according to a later analysis. Associated with cytomegalovirus, according to the listing, were 170 or so TCR beta chains.

The rearrangement uses TRBV7-9 and TRBJ1-3, with D possibly being TRBD1 (5 bases). The source material was PBMCs. This TCR derives from a woman in her late teens or twenties in good health and CMV-seronegative. The CDR3 nucleotides are TGTGCCAGCAGCTTACGCCAGGGAAGTATAAACACCATATATTTT. It codes for CASSLRQGSINTIYF.